The clone carrying this TCR beta chain was counted at least ten times. Its antigen is undetermined. TCRdb recomputed calls from the reads with MiXCR, one row per CDR3 protein. The sample yields roughly 920,000 distinct CDR3 sequences, roughly 30% seen once. With V trimmed by 5 bases and J by 4 bases, 13 bases remained unmatched. The CDR3 length is 16 residues. This sample is part of a study of T cell repertoires in cytomegalovirus infection. Study outcomes and limitations: In two of eight donors, the top clonotype was HLA-C-restricted CMV-specific.

The source of this sequence is a human donor in good health (CMV status not recorded). Some clones in this sample may be carry-over from other donors' samples. This material consisted of cultured CD8+ T cells from PBMCs, taken from culture after CMV antigen stimulation. V is TRBV12-3 or TRBV12-4 and J is TRBJ1-2, with 7 bases that match TRBD1. The CDR3 region is CASSPPFTQGTYGYTF. DNA for the CDR3: TGTGCCAGCAGTCCCCCCTTCACACAGGGGACCTATGGCTACACCTTC.